These T cell receptor beta chains were read from a single sample in a study of radiation and T cells in renal cell carcinoma. Assay: immunoSEQ multiplex PCR; the TCRdb copy retains only in-frame clones and omits some. This sample has about 24,000 clones, with roughly 50% found just once. The material was tumor tissue, obtained from a patient whose treatment was nephrectomy without radiotherapy. These receptors were taken from a man in his forties with renal cell carcinoma. Each CDR3 is given with its conserved first and last residue. The D gene is left open where the match is weak. Clone size is given for some rows only: seen once, a few or many times, or a class if the clone is expanded.

D,size,V,J,CDR3,DNA
TRBD1,medium-sized,TRBV19,TRBJ1-5,CASSGTGGFSNQPQHF,TGTGCCAGTAGTGGGACAGGGGGCTTTAGCAATCAGCCCCAGCATTTT
TRBD1,NA,TRBV10-2,TRBJ1-6,CASSEGQGSYNSPLHF,TGCGCCAGCAGTGAGGGACAGGGATCGTATAATTCACCCCTCCACTTT
NA,few,TRBV2,TRBJ1-5,CASSELTGQPNQPQHF,TGTGCCAGCAGTGAATTAACGGGACAACCCAATCAGCCCCAGCATTTT
NA,few,TRBV10-1,TRBJ2-2,CASRSYTGELFF,TGCGCCAGCAGAAGCTACACCGGGGAGCTGTTTTTT
NA,medium-sized,TRBV19,TRBJ1-6,CASSPTQGIGSPLHF,TGTGCCAGTAGTCCCACCCAGGGAATAGGTTCACCCCTCCACTTT
NA,NA,TRBV7-9,TRBJ1-1,CASSSDRNTEAFF,TGTGCCAGCAGCTCGGACAGGAACACTGAAGCTTTCTTT
NA,NA,TRBV7-2,TRBJ1-6,CASSLAWTANSPLHF,TGTGCCAGCAGCTTAGCCTGGACGGCTAATTCACCCCTCCACTTT
NA,few,TRBV29-1,TRBJ1-2,CSVSREDYGYTF,TGCAGCGTTTCACGGGAGGACTATGGCTACACCTTC
NA,NA,TRBV6-5,TRBJ1-6,CASIHRVSDSPLHF,TGTGCCAGCATCCACAGGGTTAGCGATTCACCCCTCCACTTT
NA,medium-sized,TRBV5-4,TRBJ2-1,CASSPSPYNEQFF,TGTGCCAGCAGCCCCTCCCCCTACAATGAGCAGTTCTTC
NA,few,TRBV19,TRBJ1-3,CASSPTGSGNTIYF,TGTGCCAGTAGTCCGACAGGATCTGGAAACACCATATATTTT
NA,few,TRBV5-1,TRBJ1-1,CASRQGLNTEAFF,TGCGCCAGCCGTCAGGGCTTGAACACTGAAGCTTTCTTT
TRBD1,NA,TRBV2,TRBJ1-5,CAGSVRQGDQPQHF,TGTGCCGGCAGTGTACGACAGGGCGATCAGCCCCAGCATTTT
TRBD2,NA,TRBV6-5,TRBJ2-7,CASRGLAGGGGEQYF,TGTGCCAGCAGGGGACTAGCGGGAGGAGGAGGCGAGCAGTACTTC
NA,few,TRBV30,TRBJ1-6,CAWSGWGDSPLHF,TGTGCCTGGAGCGGGTGGGGGGATTCACCCCTCCACTTT
NA,NA,TRBV18,TRBJ2-2,CASSPFLSANTGELFF,TGTGCCAGCTCACCATTTTTATCTGCGAACACCGGGGAGCTGTTTTTT
NA,NA,TRBV4-2,TRBJ2-3,CASSQGVGGGLTDTQYF,TGTGCCAGCAGCCAAGGGGTGGGCGGGGGCCTCACAGATACGCAGTATTTT
TRBD2,NA,TRBV5-6,TRBJ2-1,CASSFLAGGPGNEQFF,TGTGCCAGCAGCTTCCTAGCGGGAGGTCCTGGCAATGAGCAGTTCTTC
TRBD1,NA,TRBV7-9,TRBJ2-1,CASSLERTGSSYNEQFF,TGTGCCAGCAGCTTAGAAAGGACAGGGAGCTCCTACAATGAGCAGTTCTTC
TRBD2,NA,TRBV4-1,TRBJ2-7,CASSQDMSSGRIEQYF,TGCGCCAGCAGCCAAGATATGTCTAGCGGGAGAATCGAGCAGTACTTC
NA,NA,TRBV5-1,TRBJ1-1,CASSQDISTEAFF,TGCGCCAGCAGCCAGGACATTTCCACTGAAGCTTTCTTT
NA,NA,TRBV6-4,TRBJ2-2,CASSPTPDTGELFF,TGTGCCAGCAGCCCGACCCCGGACACCGGGGAGCTGTTTTTT
NA,NA,TRBV6-1,TRBJ1-4,CASNLLLTNEKLFF,TGTGCCAGCAACCTCCTACTAACTAATGAAAAACTGTTTTTT
TRBD2,once,TRBV18,TRBJ2-1,CASSSSSGRINEQFF,TGTGCCAGCTCATCCTCTAGCGGGAGGATAAATGAGCAGTTCTTC
TRBD2,NA,TRBV9,TRBJ2-1,CASSLSGVSSYNEQFF,TGTGCCAGCAGCTTAAGCGGGGTTTCCTCCTACAATGAGCAGTTCTTC
TRBD1,few,TRBV19,TRBJ2-1,CASSRQGDYNEQFF,TGTGCCAGTAGTCGACAGGGTGACTACAATGAGCAGTTCTTC
TRBD1,NA,TRBV11-3,TRBJ1-5,CASSFPFRGDRNSNQPQHF,TGTGCCAGCAGCTTCCCCTTCAGAGGGGACAGAAATAGCAATCAGCCCCAGCATTTT
TRBD1,NA,TRBV30,TRBJ2-2,CAWEDRDNGELFF,TGTGCCTGGGAGGACAGGGATAACGGGGAGCTGTTTTTT
TRBD2,NA,TRBV5-1,TRBJ2-7,CASSLAGGPLNEQYF,TGCGCCAGCAGCCTGGCGGGAGGGCCTCTCAACGAGCAGTACTTC
NA,NA,TRBV19,TRBJ1-1,CASRTTGTAGTEAFF,TGTGCCAGTAGAACTACCGGGACGGCGGGCACTGAAGCTTTCTTT
NA,few,TRBV15,TRBJ1-2,CATSTSGQYYTF,TGTGCCACCAGCACCTCCGGACAGTATTACACCTTC
TRBD1,NA,TRBV27,TRBJ1-2,CASSSGTGGAGAYGYTF,TGTGCCAGCAGTTCGGGGACAGGGGGCGCGGGGGCCTATGGCTACACCTTC
NA,few,TRBV10-3,TRBJ2-1,CAISEEGEQFF,TGTGCCATCAGTGAAGAGGGTGAGCAGTTCTTC
NA,NA,TRBV7-9,TRBJ1-1,CASSPQGRHTEAFF,TGTGCCAGCAGCCCCCAGGGTAGGCACACTGAAGCTTTCTTT
NA,NA,TRBV6-6,TRBJ2-2,CASKDNSPGELFF,TGTGCCAGCAAGGACAATTCCCCCGGGGAGCTGTTTTTT
NA,NA,TRBV9,TRBJ1-6,CASSVGGAGNSPLHF,TGTGCCAGCAGCGTGGGGGGGGCAGGGAATTCACCCCTCCACTTT
TRBD2,medium-sized,TRBV5-1,TRBJ2-5,CASSRAGGDGQETQYF,TGCGCCAGCAGTCGGGCGGGGGGCGATGGACAAGAGACCCAGTACTTC
TRBD2,NA,TRBV4-1,TRBJ2-5,CASSPSGSETQYF,TGCGCCAGCAGCCCAAGCGGGAGTGAGACCCAGTACTTC
NA,few,TRBV10-3,TRBJ1-5,CASKGHLSNQPQHF,TGTGCCAGTAAGGGGCATCTTAGCAATCAGCCCCAGCATTTT
NA,NA,TRBV6-1,TRBJ2-6,CASSEHSSGANVLTF,TGTGCCAGCAGTGAACATAGCTCTGGGGCCAACGTCCTGACTTTC
TRBD1,NA,TRBV18,TRBJ2-2,CASSPRAGGHTGELFF,TGTGCCAGCTCACCACGGGCAGGGGGCCACACCGGGGAGCTGTTTTTT
NA,few,TRBV7-5,TRBJ1-5,CARTIGESNQPQHF,TGTGCCAGAACAATAGGGGAAAGCAATCAGCCCCAGCATTTT
NA,NA,TRBV27,TRBJ1-2,CASSPRSGGVSNYGYTF,TGTGCCAGCAGTCCTCGAAGTGGGGGGGTTTCTAACTATGGCTACACCTTC
NA,NA,TRBV5-1,TRBJ2-5,CASSLGAGYQETQYF,TGCGCCAGCAGCTTGGGGGCAGGTTACCAAGAGACCCAGTACTTC
TRBD2,once,TRBV28,TRBJ2-5,CASSSLAGGGETQYF,TGTGCCAGCAGTTCCTTAGCGGGAGGAGGGGAGACCCAGTACTTC
NA,NA,TRBV10-1,TRBJ1-1,CASSESGQPEAFF,TGCGCCAGCAGTGAGTCGGGTCAGCCTGAAGCTTTCTTT